Presented here are 8 T cell receptor beta chains from one specimen sequenced in a study of blood T cell repertoires in COVID-19. The data were produced by immunoSEQ multiplex PCR, yet TCRdb's version contains in-frame clones alone and is incomplete. Of over 130,000 clones in the sample, 76% are singletons; the top ten hold approximately 4.5%. Sequenced sample: peripheral blood. These receptors originate from a woman older than 75 with active or convalescent COVID-19.

This chain connects TRBV13 to TRBJ1-2; D is possibly TRBD1 (5 bases). In germline, CDR1 is PRHDT, CDR2 FYEKMQ (reference sequence). The V end was cut by 10 bases, the J end by 7 bases, with 19 bases between. The CDR3 is made up of 13 amino acids. The CDR3 nucleotides read TGTGCCAACCCAATGGGAGGGGCGGGTGGCTACACCTTC. Amino acid sequence: CANPMGGAGGYTF.

This clone showed up just once. The CDR3 coding sequence is TGTGCCAGCAGTTACTCGATGGTGGTAGGGGAGACAGGTTACAGGGGTACTGAAGCTTTCTTT. Translating gives CASSYSMVVGETGYRGTEAFF. The chain joins TRBV6-2 or TRBV6-3 to TRBJ1-1, with 7 bases matching TRBD1. This CDR3 has 21 residues. The V and J ends lost 0 bases and 5 bases, in that order; junction bases with no gene match: 24. Germline CDR1 reads MNHEY; CDR2 reads SVGEGT.

CDR3 DNA sequence: TGCGCCAGCAGCTTACATAGCAATCAGCCCCAGCATTTT. This encodes CASSLHSNQPQHF. This sequence joins TRBV5-1 and TRBJ1-5; no definite D call. The CDR3 totals 13 residues. CDR1 SGHRS and CDR2 YFSETQ come from the germline V gene. The V gene lost 2 bases and the J gene lost 0 bases, with 3 bases spanning the gap.

The chain links TRBV2 to TRBJ1-5, with 7 positions matching TRBD1. Germline lookup yields CDR1 SNHLY and CDR2 FYNNEI. With 3 bases clipped from V and 7 bases from J, the junction kept 6 bases outside the gene matches. The CDR3 extends over 14 amino acids. Here the CDR3 reads CASSDMTGKQPQHF. CDR3 sequence (DNA): TGTGCCAGCAGTGATATGACAGGGAAACAGCCCCAGCATTTT.

This clone was found a few times. V is TRBV6-2 or TRBV6-3 and J is TRBJ2-7; 7 bases are a match to TRBD2. CDR3 size: 15 residues. CDR1 MNHEY and CDR2 SVGEGT come from the germline V gene. V shed 5 bases and J 3 bases; nucleotides not matched to a gene: 10. DNA of the CDR3: TGTGCCAGCAGTACTGGGACTAATATCAACTACGAGCAGTACTTC. Translation: CASSTGTNINYEQYF.

The chain recombines TRBV5-1 with TRBJ2-3; 11 bases align to TRBD1. Germline V gives CDR1 SGHRS, CDR2 YFSETQ. The CDR3 is 15 amino acids. Germline trimming cut 5 bases from V and 3 bases from J; bases unmatched to any gene: 5. CDR3 sequence (DNA): TGCGCCAGCAGACCCGGGACAGGGGGGACAGATACGCAGTATTTT. Amino acids: CASRPGTGGTDTQYF.

The gene calls are TRBV6-1 and TRBJ2-2, with 9 bases lining up with TRBD1. Germline values: CDR1 MNHNS, CDR2 SASEGT. The CDR3 loop spans 16 amino acids. V was clipped by 4 bases and J by 5 bases; unmatched bases: 8. CDR3 DNA sequence: TGTGCCAGCAGTGCACTGACAGGGGGGTGGACCGGGGAGCTGTTTTTT. Protein product: CASSALTGGWTGELFF.

V usage is TRBV5-1 and J usage is TRBJ2-2; D might be TRBD2 (6 bases). V lost 0 bases and J lost 3, with 6 bases in between. In germline, CDR1 is SGHRS, CDR2 YFSETQ. The CDR3 spans 14 residues. Here the CDR3 DNA reads TGCGCCAGCAGCTTGGGGGAGGACACCGGGGAGCTGTTTTTT. Its protein product is CASSLGEDTGELFF.